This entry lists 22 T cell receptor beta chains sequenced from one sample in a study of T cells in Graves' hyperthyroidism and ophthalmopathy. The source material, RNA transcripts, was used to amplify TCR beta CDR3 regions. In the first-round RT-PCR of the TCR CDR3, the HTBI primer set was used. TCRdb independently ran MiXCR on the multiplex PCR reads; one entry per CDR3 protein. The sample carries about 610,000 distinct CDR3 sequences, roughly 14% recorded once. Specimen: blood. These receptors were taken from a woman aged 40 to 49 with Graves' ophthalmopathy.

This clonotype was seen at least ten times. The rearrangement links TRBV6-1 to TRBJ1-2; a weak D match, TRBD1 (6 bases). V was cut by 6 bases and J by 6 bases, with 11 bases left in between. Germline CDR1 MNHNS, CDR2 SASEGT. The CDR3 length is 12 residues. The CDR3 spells CASRQGDHGYTF. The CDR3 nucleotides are TGTGCCAGCAGACAGGGTGATCATGGCTACACCTTC.

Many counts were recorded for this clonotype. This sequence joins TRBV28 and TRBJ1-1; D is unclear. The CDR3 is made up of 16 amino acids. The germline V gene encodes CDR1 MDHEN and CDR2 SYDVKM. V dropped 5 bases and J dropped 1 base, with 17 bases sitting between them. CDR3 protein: CASSPLSLAGNTEAFF. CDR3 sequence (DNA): TGTGCCAGCAGTCCCCTCTCACTGGCGGGGAACACTGAAGCTTTCTTT.

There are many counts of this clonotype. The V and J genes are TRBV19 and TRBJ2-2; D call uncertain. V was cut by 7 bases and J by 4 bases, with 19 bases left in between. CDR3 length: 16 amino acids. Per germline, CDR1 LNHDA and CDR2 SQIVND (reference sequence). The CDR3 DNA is TGTGCCAGTATAGCCCTTGGAGATTTAGTCACCGGGGAGCTGTTTTTT. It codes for CASIALGDLVTGELFF.

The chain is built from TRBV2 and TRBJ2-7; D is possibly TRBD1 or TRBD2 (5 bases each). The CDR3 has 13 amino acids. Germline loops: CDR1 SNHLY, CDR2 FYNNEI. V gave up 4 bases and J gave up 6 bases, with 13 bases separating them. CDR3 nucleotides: TGTGCCAGCAGTGCCACGGGACCCGCCGAGCAGTACTTC. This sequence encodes CASSATGPAEQYF.

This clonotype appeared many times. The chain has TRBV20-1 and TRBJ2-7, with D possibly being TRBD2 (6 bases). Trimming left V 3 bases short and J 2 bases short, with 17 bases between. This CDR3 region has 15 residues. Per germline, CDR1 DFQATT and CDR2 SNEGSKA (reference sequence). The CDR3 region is CSASKLASSAYEQYF. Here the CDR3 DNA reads TGCAGTGCTAGCAAACTAGCTTCATCCGCCTACGAGCAGTACTTC.

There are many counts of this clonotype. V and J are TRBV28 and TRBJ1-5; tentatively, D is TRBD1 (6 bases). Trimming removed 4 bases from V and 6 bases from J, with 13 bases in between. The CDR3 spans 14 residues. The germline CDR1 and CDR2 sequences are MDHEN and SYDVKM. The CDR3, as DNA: TGTGCCAGCAGTTCGTACAGGGAAGCTCAGCCCCAGCATTTT. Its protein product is CASSSYREAQPQHF.

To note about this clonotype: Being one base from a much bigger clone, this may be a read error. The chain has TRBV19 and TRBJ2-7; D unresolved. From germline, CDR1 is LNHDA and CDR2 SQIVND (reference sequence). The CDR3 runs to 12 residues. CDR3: CATKDGAYGQYF. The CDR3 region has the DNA TGTGCCACCAAGGACGGAGCCTACGGGCAGTACTTC.

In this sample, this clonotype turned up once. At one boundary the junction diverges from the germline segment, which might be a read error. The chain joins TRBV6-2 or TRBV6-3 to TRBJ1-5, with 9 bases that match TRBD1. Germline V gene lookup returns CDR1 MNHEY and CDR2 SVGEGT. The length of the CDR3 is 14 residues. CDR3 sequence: CASSPQGAGQPQRF. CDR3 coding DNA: TGTGCCAGCAGCCCACAGGGGGCGGGTCAGCCCCAGCGTTTT.

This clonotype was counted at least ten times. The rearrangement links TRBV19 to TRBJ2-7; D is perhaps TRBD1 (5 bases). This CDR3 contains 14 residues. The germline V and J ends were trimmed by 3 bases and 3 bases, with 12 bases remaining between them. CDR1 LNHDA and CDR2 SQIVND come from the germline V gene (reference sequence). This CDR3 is CASSMTTGHYEQYF. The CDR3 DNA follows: TGTGCCAGTAGTATGACAACAGGCCACTACGAGCAGTACTTC.

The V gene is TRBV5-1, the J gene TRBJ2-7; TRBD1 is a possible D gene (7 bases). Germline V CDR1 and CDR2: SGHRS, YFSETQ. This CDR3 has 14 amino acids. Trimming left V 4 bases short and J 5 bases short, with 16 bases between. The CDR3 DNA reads TGCGCCAGCAGCCGCCGACAGGGAGGCCACGAGCAGTACTTC. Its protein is CASSRRQGGHEQYF. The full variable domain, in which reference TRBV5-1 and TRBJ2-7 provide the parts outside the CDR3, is KAGVTQTPRYLIKTRGQQVTLSCSPISGHRSVSWYQQTPGQGLQFLFEYFSETQRNKGNFPGRFSGRQFSNSRSEMNVSTLELGDSALYLCASSRRQGGHEQYFGPGTRLTVT.

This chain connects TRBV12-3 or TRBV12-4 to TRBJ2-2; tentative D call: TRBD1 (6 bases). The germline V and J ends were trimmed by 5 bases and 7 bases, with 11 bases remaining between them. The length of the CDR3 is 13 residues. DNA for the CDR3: TGTGCCAGCAGTCAGGGGTATGGCGGGGAGCTGTTTTTT. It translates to CASSQGYGGELFF.

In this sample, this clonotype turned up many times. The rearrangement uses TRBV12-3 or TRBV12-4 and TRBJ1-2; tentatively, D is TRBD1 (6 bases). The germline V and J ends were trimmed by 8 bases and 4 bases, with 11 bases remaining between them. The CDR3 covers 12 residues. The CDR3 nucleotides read TGTGCCAGCGGTGGACAGTTCTATGGCTACACCTTC. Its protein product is CASGGQFYGYTF.

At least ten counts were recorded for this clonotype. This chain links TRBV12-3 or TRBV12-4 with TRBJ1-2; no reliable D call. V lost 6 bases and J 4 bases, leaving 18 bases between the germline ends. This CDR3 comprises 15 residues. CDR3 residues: CASRYGRDLGYGYTF. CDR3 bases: TGTGCCAGCAGATACGGACGGGATTTGGGCTATGGCTACACCTTC.

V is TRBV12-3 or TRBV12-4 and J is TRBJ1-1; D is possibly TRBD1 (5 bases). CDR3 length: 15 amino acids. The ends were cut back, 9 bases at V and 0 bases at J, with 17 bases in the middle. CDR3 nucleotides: TGTGCCAGTCGCAAGGTGGGCAGGGTGAACACTGAAGCTTTCTTT. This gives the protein CASRKVGRVNTEAFF.

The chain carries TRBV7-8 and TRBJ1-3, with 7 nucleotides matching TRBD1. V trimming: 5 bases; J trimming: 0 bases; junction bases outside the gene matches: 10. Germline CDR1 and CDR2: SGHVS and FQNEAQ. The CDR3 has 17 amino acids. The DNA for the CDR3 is TGTGCCAGCAGCGAAAAGGGACAGCCGACCTCTGGAAACACCATATATTTT. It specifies CASSEKGQPTSGNTIYF.

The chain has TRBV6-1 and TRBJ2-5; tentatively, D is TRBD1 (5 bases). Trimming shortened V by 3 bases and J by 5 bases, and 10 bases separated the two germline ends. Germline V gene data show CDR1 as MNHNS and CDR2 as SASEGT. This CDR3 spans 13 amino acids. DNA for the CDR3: TGTGCCAGCAGTGAGTTAGGGGATGAGACCCAGTACTTC. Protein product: CASSELGDETQYF.

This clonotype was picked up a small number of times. CDR3 sequence: CASIETGIDTEAFF. The CDR3 nucleotides read TGTGCCAGCATTGAAACAGGGATCGACACTGAAGCTTTCTTT. This chain joins TRBV5-6 and TRBJ1-1; perhaps TRBD1 as D (6 bases). CDR3 length: 14 amino acids. The germline CDR1 and CDR2 sequences are SGHDT and YYEEEE. V was cut by 6 bases and J by 3 bases, with 15 bases left in between.

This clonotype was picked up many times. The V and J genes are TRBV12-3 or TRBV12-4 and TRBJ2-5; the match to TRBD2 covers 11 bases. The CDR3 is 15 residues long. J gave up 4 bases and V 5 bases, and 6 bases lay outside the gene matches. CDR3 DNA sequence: TGTGCCAGCAGTCGGGTAGCGGGAGGGAGAGAGACCCAGTACTTC. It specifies CASSRVAGGRETQYF.

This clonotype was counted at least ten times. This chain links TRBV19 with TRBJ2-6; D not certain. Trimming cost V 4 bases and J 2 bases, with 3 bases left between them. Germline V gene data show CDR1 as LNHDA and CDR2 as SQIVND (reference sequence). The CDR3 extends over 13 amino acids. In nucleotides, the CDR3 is TGTGCCAGTAGTACCCCTGGGGCCAACGTCCTGACTTTC. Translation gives CASSTPGANVLTF.

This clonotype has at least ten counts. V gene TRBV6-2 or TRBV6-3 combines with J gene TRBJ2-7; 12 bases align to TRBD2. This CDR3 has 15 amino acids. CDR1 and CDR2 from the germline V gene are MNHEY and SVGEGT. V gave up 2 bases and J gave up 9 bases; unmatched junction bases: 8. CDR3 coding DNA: TGTGCCAGCAGTTACAGCTCCCTAGCGGGAGGGACGCAGTACTTC. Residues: CASSYSSLAGGTQYF.

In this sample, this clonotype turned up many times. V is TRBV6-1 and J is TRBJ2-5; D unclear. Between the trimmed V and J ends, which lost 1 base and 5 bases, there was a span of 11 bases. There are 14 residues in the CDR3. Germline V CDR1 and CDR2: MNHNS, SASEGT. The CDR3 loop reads CASSEEAMGETQYF. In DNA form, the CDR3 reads TGTGCCAGCAGTGAAGAGGCCATGGGGGAGACCCAGTACTTC.

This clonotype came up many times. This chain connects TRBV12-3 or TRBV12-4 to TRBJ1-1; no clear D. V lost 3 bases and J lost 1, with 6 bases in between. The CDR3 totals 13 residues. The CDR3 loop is CASSLLKNTEAFF. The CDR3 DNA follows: TGTGCCAGCAGTTTGCTGAAGAACACTGAAGCTTTCTTT.